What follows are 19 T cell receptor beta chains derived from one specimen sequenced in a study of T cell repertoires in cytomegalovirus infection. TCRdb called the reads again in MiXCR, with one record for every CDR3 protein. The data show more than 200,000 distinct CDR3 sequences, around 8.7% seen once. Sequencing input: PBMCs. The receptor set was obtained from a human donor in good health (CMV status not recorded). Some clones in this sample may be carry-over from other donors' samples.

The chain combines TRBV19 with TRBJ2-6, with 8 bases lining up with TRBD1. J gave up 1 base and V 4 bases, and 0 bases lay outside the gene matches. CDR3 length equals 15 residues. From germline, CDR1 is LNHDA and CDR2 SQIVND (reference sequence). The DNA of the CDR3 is TGTGCCAGTAGTAGGACAGGGTCTGGGGCCAACGTCCTGACTTTC. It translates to CASSRTGSGANVLTF.

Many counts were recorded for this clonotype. The CDR3 coding sequence is TGTGCCAGCAGTTTTTTCGGACTGAACACTGAAGCTTTCTTT. It codes for CASSFFGLNTEAFF. V usage is TRBV12-3 or TRBV12-4 and J usage is TRBJ1-1, with D hard to call. Between the trimmed V and J ends, which lost 3 bases and 0 bases, there was a span of 8 bases. This CDR3 has 14 amino acids.

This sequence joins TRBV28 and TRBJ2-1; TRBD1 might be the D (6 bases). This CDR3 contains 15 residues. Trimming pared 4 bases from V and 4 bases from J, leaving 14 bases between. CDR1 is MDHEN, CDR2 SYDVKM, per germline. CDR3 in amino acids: CASSSVQGVYNEQFF. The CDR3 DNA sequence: TGTGCCAGCAGTTCAGTACAGGGCGTTTACAATGAGCAGTTCTTC. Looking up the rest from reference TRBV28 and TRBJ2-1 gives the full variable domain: DVKVTQSSRYLVKRTGEKVFLECVQDMDHENMFWYRQDPGLGLRLIYFSYDVKMKEKGDIPEGYSVSREKKERFSLILESASTNQTSMYLCASSSVQGVYNEQFFGPGTRLTVL.

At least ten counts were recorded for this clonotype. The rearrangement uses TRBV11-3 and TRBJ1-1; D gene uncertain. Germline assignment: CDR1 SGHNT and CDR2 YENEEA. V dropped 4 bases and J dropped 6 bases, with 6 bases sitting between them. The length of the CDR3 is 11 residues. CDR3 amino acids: CASSYGAEAFF. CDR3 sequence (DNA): TGTGCCAGCAGCTATGGGGCTGAAGCTTTCTTT.

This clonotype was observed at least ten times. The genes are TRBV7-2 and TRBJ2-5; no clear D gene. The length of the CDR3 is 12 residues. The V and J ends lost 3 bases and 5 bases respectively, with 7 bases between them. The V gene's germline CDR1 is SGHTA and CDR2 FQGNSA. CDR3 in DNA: TGTGCCAGCAGCTTCCTGGGTGAGACCCAGTACTTC. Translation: CASSFLGETQYF. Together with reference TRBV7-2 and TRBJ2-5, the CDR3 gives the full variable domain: GAGVSQSPSNKVTEKGKDVELRCDPISGHTALYWYRQSLGQGLEFLIYFQGNSAPDKSGLPSDRFSAERTGGSVSTLTIQRTQQEDSAVYLCASSFLGETQYFGPGTRLLVL.

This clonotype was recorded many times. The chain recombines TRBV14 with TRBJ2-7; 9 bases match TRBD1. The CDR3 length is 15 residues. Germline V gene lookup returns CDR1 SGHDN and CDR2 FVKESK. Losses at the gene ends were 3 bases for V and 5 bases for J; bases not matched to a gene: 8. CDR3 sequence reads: CASSQITGTGHEQYF. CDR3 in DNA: TGTGCCAGCAGCCAGATAACCGGGACAGGGCACGAGCAGTACTTC.

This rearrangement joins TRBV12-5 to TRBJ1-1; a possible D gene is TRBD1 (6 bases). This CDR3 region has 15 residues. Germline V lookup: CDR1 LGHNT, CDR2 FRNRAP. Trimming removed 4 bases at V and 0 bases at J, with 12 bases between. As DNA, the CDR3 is TGTGCTAGTGGTTCCCAGACAGGATTGAACACTGAAGCTTTCTTT. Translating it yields CASGSQTGLNTEAFF.

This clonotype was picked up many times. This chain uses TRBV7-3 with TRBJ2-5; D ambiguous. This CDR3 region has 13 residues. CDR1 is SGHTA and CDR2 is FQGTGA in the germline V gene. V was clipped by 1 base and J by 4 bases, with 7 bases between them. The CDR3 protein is CASSLRPSETQYF. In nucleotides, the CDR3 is TGTGCCAGCAGCTTAAGGCCTTCAGAGACCCAGTACTTC.

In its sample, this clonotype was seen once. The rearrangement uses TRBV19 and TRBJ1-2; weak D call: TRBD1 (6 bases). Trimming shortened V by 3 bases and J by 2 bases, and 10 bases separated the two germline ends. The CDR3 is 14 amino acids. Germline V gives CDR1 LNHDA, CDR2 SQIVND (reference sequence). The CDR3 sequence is CASSIGGGNYGYTF. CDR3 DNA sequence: TGTGCCAGTAGTATCGGAGGGGGGAACTATGGCTACACCTTC.

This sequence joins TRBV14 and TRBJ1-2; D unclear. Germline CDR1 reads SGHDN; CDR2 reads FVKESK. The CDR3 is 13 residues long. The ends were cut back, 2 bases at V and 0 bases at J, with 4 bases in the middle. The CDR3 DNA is TGTGCCAGCAGCCAAATTTCTAACTATGGCTACACCTTC. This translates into CASSQISNYGYTF.

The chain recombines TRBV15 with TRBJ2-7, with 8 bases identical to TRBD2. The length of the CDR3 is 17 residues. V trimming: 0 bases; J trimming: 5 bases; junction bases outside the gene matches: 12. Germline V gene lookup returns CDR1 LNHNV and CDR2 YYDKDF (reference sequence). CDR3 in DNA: TGTGCCACCAGCAGAGATTTGGGGGATAGCGGGATAAACGAGCAGTACTTC. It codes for CATSRDLGDSGINEQYF.

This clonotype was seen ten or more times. The CDR3 DNA reads as TGTGCCAGCAGAACGGGGAGGGCCGGGAGGGCCAACAATGAGCAGTTCTTC. Its protein product is CASRTGRAGRANNEQFF. The chain uses TRBV6-2 or TRBV6-3 and TRBJ2-1, with 8 bases aligning to TRBD2. The CDR3 is 17 residues long. From germline, CDR1 is MNHEY and CDR2 SVGEGT. The V and J ends lost 6 bases and 5 bases, in that order; junction bases with no gene match: 15.

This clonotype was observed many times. The CDR3 DNA reads as TGTGCCAGCAGCTCCGACAGGGTCAGTCAGCCCCAGCATTTT. Amino acid sequence: CASSSDRVSQPQHF. The chain has TRBV7-2 and TRBJ1-5, with 7 bases aligning to TRBD1. The CDR3 totals 14 residues. V was pared by 4 bases and J by 6 bases, with 6 bases of the junction left unmatched. Germline CDR1 SGHTA, CDR2 FQGNSA. Variable domain in full (rest from reference TRBV7-2 and TRBJ1-5): GAGVSQSPSNKVTEKGKDVELRCDPISGHTALYWYRQSLGQGLEFLIYFQGNSAPDKSGLPSDRFSAERTGGSVSTLTIQRTQQEDSAVYLCASSSDRVSQPQHFGDGTRLSIL.

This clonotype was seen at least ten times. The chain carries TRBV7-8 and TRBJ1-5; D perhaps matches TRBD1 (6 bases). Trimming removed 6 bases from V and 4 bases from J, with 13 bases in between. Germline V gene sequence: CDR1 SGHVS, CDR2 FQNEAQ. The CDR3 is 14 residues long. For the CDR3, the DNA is TGTGCCAGCAGGCCAGGGGAAGGGAATCAGCCCCAGCATTTT. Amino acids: CASRPGEGNQPQHF.

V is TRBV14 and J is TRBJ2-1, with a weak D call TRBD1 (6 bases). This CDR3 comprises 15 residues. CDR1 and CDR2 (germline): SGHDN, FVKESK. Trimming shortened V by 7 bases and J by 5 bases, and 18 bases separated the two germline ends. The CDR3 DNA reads TGTGCCAGCACCGCTTCAGGGGTCCCCAACAATGAGCAGTTCTTC. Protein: CASTASGVPNNEQFF.

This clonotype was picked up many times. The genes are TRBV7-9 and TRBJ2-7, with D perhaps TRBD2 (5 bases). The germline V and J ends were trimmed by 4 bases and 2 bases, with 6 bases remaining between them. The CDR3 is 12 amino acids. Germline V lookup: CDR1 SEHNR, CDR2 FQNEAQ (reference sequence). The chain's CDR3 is CASSYGTYEQYF. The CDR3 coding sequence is TGTGCCAGCAGCTACGGGACCTACGAGCAGTACTTC.

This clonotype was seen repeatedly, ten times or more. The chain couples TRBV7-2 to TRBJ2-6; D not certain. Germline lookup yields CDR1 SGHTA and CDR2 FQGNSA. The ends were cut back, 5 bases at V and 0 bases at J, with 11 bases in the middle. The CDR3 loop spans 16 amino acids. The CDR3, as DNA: TGTGCCAGCAGCCAGGAATTTTACTCTGGGGCCAACGTCCTGACTTTC. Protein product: CASSQEFYSGANVLTF.

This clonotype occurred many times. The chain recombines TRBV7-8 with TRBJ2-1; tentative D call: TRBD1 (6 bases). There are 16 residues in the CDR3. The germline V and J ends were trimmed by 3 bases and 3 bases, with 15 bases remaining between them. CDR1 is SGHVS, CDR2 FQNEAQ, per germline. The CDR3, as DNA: TGTGCCAGCAGCTTGCAAACCGGGACAAGCTACAATGAGCAGTTCTTC. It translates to CASSLQTGTSYNEQFF.

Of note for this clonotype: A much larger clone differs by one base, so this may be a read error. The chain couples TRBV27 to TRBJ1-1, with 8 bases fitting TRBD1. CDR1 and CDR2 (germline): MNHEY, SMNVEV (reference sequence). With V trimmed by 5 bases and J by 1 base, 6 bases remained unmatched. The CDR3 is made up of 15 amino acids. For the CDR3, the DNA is TGTGCCAGCAGTCCCTGGACAGGGACGAACACTGAAGCTTTCTTT. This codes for CASSPWTGTNTEAFF.